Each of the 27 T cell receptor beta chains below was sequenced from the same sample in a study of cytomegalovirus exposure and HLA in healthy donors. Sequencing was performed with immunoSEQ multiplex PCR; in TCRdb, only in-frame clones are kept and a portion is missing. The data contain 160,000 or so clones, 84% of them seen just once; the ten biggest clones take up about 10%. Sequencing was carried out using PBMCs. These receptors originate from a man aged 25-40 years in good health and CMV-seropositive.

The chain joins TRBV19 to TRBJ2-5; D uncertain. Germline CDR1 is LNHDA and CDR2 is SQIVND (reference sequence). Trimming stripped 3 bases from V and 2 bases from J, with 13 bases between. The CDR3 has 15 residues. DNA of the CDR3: TGTGCCAGTAGTATTAGTAGTTCCGTGCAAGAGACCCAGTACTTC. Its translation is CASSISSSVQETQYF.

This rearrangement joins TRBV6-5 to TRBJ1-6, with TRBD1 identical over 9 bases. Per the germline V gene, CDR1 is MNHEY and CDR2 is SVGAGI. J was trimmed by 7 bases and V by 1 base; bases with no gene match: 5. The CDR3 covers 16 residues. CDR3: CASSYLQGQGNSPLHF. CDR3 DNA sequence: TGTGCCAGCAGTTACTTGCAGGGACAGGGAAATTCACCCCTCCACTTT.

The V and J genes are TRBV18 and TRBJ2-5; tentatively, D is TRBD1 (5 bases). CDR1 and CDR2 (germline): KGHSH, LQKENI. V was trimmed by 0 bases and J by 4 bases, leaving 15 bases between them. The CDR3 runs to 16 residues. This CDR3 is CASSPPGQYQGETQYF. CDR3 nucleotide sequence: TGTGCCAGCTCACCACCGGGCCAGTATCAGGGAGAGACCCAGTACTTC. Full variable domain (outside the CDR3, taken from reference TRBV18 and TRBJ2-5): NAGVMQNPRHLVRRRGQEARLRCSPMKGHSHVYWYRQLPEEGLKFMVYLQKENIIDESGMPKERFSAEFPKEGPSILRIQQVVRGDSAAYFCASSPPGQYQGETQYFGPGTRLLVL.

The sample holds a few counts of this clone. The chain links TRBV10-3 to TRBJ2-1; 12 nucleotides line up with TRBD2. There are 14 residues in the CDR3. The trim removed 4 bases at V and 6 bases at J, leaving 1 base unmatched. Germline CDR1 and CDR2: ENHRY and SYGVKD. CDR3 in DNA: TGTGCCATCAGTGTGACTAGCGGGGGCAATGAGCAGTTCTTC. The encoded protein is CAISVTSGGNEQFF.

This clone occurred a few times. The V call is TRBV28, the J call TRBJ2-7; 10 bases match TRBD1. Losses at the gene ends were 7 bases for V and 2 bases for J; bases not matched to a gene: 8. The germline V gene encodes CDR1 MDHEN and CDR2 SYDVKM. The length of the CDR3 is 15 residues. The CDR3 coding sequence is TGTGCCAGCACCGACCGGGACAGGGGCCCCTACGAGCAGTACTTC. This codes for CASTDRDRGPYEQYF.

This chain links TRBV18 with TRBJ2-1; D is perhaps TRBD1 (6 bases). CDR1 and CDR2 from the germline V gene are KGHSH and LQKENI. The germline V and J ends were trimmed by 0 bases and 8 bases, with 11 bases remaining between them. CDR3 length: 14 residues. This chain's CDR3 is CASSPPRDIHEQFF. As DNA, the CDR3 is TGTGCCAGCTCACCACCTCGGGACATCCATGAGCAGTTCTTC.

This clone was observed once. CDR3 DNA sequence: TGTGCCAGCAGCCCAAGGACTAGCGGGAGTCTCGAGCAGTACTTC. This sequence encodes CASSPRTSGSLEQYF. The chain carries TRBV5-6 and TRBJ2-7; the match to TRBD2 covers 13 bases. Germline CDR1 is SGHDT and CDR2 is YYEEEE. V shed 4 bases and J 6 bases; nucleotides not matched to a gene: 7. This CDR3 is built from 15 residues.

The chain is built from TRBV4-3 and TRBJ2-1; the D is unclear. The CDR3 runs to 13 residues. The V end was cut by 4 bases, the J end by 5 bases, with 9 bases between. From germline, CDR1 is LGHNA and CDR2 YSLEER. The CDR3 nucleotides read TGCGCCAGCAGCCCCTCCGAGGACAATGAGCAGTTCTTC. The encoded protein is CASSPSEDNEQFF.

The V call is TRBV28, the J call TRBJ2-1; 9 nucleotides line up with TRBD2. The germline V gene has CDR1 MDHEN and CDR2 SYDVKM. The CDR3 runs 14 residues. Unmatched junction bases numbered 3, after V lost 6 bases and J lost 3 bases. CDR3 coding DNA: TGTGCCAGCAGCCTAGCGGGGTTCTACAATGAGCAGTTCTTC. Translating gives CASSLAGFYNEQFF.

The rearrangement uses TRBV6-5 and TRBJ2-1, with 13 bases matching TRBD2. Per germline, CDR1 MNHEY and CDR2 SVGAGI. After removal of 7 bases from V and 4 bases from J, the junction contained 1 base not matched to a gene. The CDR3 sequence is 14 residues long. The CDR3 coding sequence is TGTGCCAGCACGGGACTAGCGGGGTACAATGAGCAGTTCTTC. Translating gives CASTGLAGYNEQFF.

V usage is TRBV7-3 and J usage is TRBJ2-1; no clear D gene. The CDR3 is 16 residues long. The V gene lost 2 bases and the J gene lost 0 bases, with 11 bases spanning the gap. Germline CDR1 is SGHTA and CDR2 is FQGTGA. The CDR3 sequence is CASSLWQANSYNEQFF. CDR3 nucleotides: TGTGCCAGCAGCTTATGGCAGGCAAACTCCTACAATGAGCAGTTCTTC.

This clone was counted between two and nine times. CDR3 bases: TGTGCCTGGAGTGGTGGGGGGACCCAAGAGACCCAGTACTTC. Translation: CAWSGGGTQETQYF. V usage is TRBV30 and J usage is TRBJ2-5, with TRBD2 as a possible D gene (6 bases). CDR3 length equals 14 residues. The germline V gene has CDR1 GTSNPN and CDR2 SVGIG (reference sequence). Trimming pared 1 base from V and 1 base from J, leaving 10 bases between. Full variable domain (missing parts from reference TRBV30 and TRBJ2-5): SQTIHQWPATLVQPVGSPLSLECTVEGTSNPNLYWYRQAAGRGLQLLFYSVGIGQISSEVPQNLSASRPQDRQFILSSKKLLLSDSGFYLCAWSGGGTQETQYFGPGTRLLVL.

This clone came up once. The CDR3, as DNA: TGTGCGGCGGGACAGGGAGCCCTGATGGAGGGCTACACCTTC. Residues: CAAGQGALMEGYTF. This chain joins TRBV28 and TRBJ1-2; TRBD1 agrees at 9 bases. CDR1 is MDHEN and CDR2 is SYDVKM in the germline V gene. This CDR3 has 14 residues.

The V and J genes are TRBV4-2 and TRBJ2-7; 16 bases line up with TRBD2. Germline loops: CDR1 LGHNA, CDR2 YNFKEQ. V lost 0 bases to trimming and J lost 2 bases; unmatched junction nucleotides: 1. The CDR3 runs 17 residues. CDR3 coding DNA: TGTGCCAGCAGCCAAGATGGGACTAGCGGGAGGGCCTACGAGCAGTACTTC. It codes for CASSQDGTSGRAYEQYF.

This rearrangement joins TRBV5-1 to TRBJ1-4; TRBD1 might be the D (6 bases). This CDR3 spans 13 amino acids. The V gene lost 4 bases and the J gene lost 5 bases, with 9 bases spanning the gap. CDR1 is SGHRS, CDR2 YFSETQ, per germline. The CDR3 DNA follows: TGCGCCAGCAGCATCGGACAGAATGAAAAACTGTTTTTT. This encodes CASSIGQNEKLFF. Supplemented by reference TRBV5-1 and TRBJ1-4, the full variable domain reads KAGVTQTPRYLIKTRGQQVTLSCSPISGHRSVSWYQQTPGQGLQFLFEYFSETQRNKGNFPGRFSGRQFSNSRSEMNVSTLELGDSALYLCASSIGQNEKLFFGSGTQLSVL.

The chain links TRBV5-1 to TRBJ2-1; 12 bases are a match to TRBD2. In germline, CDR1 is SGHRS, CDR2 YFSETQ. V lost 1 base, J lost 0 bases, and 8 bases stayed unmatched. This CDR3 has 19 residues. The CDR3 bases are TGCGCCAGCAGCTTGCGTCTAGCGGGAGGGCCGAGCTCCTACAATGAGCAGTTCTTC. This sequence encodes CASSLRLAGGPSSYNEQFF.

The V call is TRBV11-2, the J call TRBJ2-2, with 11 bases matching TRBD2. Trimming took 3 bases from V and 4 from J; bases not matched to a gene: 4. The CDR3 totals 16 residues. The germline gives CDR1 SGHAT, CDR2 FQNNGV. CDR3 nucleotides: TGTGCCAGCAGCTTCGCCGGGACTAGCGGCACCGGGGAGCTGTTTTTT. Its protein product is CASSFAGTSGTGELFF. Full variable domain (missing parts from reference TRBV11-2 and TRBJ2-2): EAGVAQSPRYKIIEKRQSVAFWCNPISGHATLYWYQQILGQGPKLLIQFQNNGVVDDSQLPKDRFSAERLKGVDSTLKIQPAKLEDSAVYLCASSFAGTSGTGELFFGEGSRLTVL.

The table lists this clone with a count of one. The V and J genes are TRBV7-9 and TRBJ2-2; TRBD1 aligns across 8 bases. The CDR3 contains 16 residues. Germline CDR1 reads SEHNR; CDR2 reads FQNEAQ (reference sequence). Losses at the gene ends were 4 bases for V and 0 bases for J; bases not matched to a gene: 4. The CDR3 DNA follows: TGTGCCAGCAGCTCAAGGACAGGGACGAACACCGGGGAGCTGTTTTTT. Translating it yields CASSSRTGTNTGELFF.

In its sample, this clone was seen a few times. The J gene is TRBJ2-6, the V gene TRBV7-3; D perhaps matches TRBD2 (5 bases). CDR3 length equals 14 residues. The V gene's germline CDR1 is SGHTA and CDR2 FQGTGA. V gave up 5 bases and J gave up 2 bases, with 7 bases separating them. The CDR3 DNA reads TGTGCCAGCAGCGACTATCCTGGGGCCAACGTCCTGACTTTC. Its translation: CASSDYPGANVLTF.

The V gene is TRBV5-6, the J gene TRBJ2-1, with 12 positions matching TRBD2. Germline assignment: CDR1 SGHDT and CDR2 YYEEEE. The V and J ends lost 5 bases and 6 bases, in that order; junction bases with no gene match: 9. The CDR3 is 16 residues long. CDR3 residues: CASRTSGSSGINEQFF. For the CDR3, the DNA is TGTGCCAGCAGGACTAGCGGGAGTTCGGGTATCAATGAGCAGTTCTTC.

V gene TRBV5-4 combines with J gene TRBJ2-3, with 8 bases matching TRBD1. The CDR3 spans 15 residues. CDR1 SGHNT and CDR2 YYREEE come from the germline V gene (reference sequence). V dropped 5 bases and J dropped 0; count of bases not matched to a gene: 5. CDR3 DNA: TGTGCCAGCAGTTCAGGGGGCTTGAGCACAGATACGCAGTATTTT. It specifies CASSSGGLSTDTQYF.

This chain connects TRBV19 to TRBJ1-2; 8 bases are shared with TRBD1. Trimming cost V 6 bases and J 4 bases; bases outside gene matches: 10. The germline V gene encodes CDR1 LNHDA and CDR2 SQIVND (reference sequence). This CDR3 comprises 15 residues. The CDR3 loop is CASSLATGASYGYTF. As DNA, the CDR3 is TGTGCCAGTAGCCTAGCGACAGGGGCATCCTATGGCTACACCTTC.

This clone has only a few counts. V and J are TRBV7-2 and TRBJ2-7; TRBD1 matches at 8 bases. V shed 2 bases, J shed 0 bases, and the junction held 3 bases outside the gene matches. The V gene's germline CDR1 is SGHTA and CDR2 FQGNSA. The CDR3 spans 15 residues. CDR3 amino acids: CASSLRTGLSYEQYF. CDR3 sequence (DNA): TGTGCCAGCAGCTTAAGGACAGGGCTCTCCTACGAGCAGTACTTC.

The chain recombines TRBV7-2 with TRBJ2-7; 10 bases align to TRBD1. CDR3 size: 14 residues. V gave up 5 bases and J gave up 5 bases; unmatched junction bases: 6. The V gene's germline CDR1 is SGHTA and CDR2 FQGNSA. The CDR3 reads CASSQDRGVHEQYF. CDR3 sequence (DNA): TGTGCCAGCAGCCAGGACAGGGGGGTCCACGAGCAGTACTTC.

CDR3 coding DNA: TGTGCCAGCAGCCAAGATTTGTCCGAGGACTATGGCTACACCTTC. Translated, it gives CASSQDLSEDYGYTF. The rearrangement links TRBV4-2 to TRBJ1-2; the D is unclear. Germline CDR1 is LGHNA and CDR2 is YNFKEQ. CDR3 size: 15 residues. Trimming stripped 0 bases from V and 3 bases from J, with 11 bases between.

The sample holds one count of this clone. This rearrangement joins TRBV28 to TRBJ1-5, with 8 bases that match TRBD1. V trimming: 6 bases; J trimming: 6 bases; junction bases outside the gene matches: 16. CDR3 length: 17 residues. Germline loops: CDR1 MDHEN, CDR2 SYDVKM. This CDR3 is CASRRTGLASSSQPQHF. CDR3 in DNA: TGTGCCAGCAGGAGGACAGGGTTGGCGTCGAGTAGTCAGCCCCAGCATTTT.

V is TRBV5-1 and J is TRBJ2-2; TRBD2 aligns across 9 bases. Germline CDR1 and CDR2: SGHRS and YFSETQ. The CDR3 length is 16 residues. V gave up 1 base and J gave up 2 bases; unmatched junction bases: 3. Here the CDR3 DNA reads TGCGCCAGCAGCTTGTCTAGCGGGGCTAACACCGGGGAGCTGTTTTTT. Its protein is CASSLSSGANTGELFF.